The 5 T cell receptor beta chains given below trace back to one sample, sequenced in a study of blood T cell repertoires in COVID-19. Clones were read by immunoSEQ multiplex PCR, and TCRdb kept only the in-frame ones, dropping some. The sample includes 250,000 or so clones, about 91% of them seen just once. Sequenced sample: peripheral blood. All receptors derive from a woman aged 25 to 39 with COVID-19, enrolled during active disease.

This clone was counted a few times. The V and J genes are TRBV7-8 and TRBJ1-6; 8 positions match TRBD1. CDR3 length equals 20 residues. The ends lost 2 bases at V and 7 bases at J; junction bases unmatched: 19. CDR1 SGHVS and CDR2 FQNEAQ come from the germline V gene. CDR3 region: CASSLHPQDRRTGPNSPLHF. DNA of the CDR3: TGTGCCAGCAGCTTACACCCCCAGGATCGGCGGACAGGGCCAAATTCACCCCTCCACTTT.

CDR3 sequence reads: CASSGRDRLINEQFF. CDR3 DNA sequence: TGTGCCAGCAGTGGCCGGGACAGACTGATCAATGAGCAGTTCTTC. The chain is built from TRBV6-2 or TRBV6-3 and TRBJ2-1; 7 nucleotides agree with TRBD1. CDR1 is MNHEY and CDR2 is SVGEGT in the germline V gene. V dropped 5 bases and J dropped 6; count of bases not matched to a gene: 10. The CDR3 consists of 15 residues.

This chain connects TRBV6-2 or TRBV6-3 to TRBJ1-5, with a tentative D call TRBD1 (6 bases). V was clipped by 2 bases and J by 6 bases, with 14 bases between them. Per germline, CDR1 MNHEY and CDR2 SVGEGT. The CDR3 spans 15 residues. The CDR3 loop is CASSYQYGGAQPQHF. The CDR3, as DNA: TGTGCCAGCAGTTACCAATATGGGGGGGCTCAGCCCCAGCATTTT.

The V call is TRBV9, the J call TRBJ2-3, with D possibly TRBD2 on 6 matching bases. The V end lost 6 bases, the J end lost 9 bases, and 14 bases lay between the germline ends. Germline-derived CDR1 and CDR2 are SGDLS and YYNGEE. The CDR3 is 12 amino acids. In nucleotides, the CDR3 is TGTGCCAGCACCAGGGACTCAACAACGCAGTATTTT. Residues: CASTRDSTTQYF.

This clone was counted a few times. The gene calls are TRBV5-1 and TRBJ2-1, with D tentatively TRBD1 (5 bases). CDR1 SGHRS and CDR2 YFSETQ come from the germline V gene. The CDR3 totals 14 residues. V lost 3 bases and J lost 5, with 12 bases in between. The CDR3 coding sequence is TGCGCCAGCAGCTCGACAGTTTCGGACAATGAGCAGTTCTTC. Translated: CASSSTVSDNEQFF.